The 29 T cell receptor beta chains reported below all come from one sample, sequenced in a study of T cells in tumors after PD-1 blockade (dated by TCRdb to the late 2010s). The library came from the immunoSEQ multiplex PCR assay. TCRdb provides this immuneACCESS table in a form limited to in-frame rearrangements. Some clones are lacking; in checked studies, under half of them reflect an unresolved V gene, and why the rest are absent is not known. A total of 10,000 to 15,000 clones appear in this sample, about three fifths of them only once. The ten largest account for approximately 24% of the sample. This sample's time point label indicates: before anti-PD-1 therapy. Sample: tumor tissue, taken before anti-PD-1 treatment. These TCRs come from a human donor with cutaneous squamous cell carcinoma.

The V gene is TRBV11-2, the J gene TRBJ2-6, with 10 bases lining up with TRBD1. This CDR3 contains 19 residues. Germline assignment: CDR1 SGHAT and CDR2 FQNNGV. J lost 2 bases, V lost 2 bases, and 9 bases had no gene match. This CDR3 reads CASSLRDRGLVAGANVLTF. CDR3 coding DNA: TGTGCCAGCAGCTTACGGGACAGGGGACTTGTGGCTGGGGCCAACGTCCTGACTTTC.

This clone appeared a few times. V usage is TRBV29-1 and J usage is TRBJ1-1; D gene ambiguous. CDR1 and CDR2 (germline): SQVTM, ANQGSEA. The CDR3 has 10 residues. V lost 6 bases to trimming and J lost 8 bases, with 10 bases between them. CDR3 sequence reads: CSVVDAEAFF. CDR3 DNA: TGCAGCGTGGTTGACGCAGAAGCTTTCTTT.

The chain uses TRBV29-1 and TRBJ1-4; D is ambiguous. Germline-derived CDR1 and CDR2 are SQVTM and ANQGSEA. This CDR3 has 12 amino acids. The CDR3 is CSATLGNEKLFF. Here the CDR3 DNA reads TGCAGTGCAACTCTTGGAAATGAAAAACTGTTTTTT. The entire variable domain, with the rest obtained from reference TRBV29-1 and TRBJ1-4, is as follows: SAVISQKPSRDICQRGTSLTIQCQVDSQVTMMFWYRQQPGQSLTLIATANQGSEATYESGFVIDKFPISRPNLTFSTLTVSNMSPEDSSIYLCSATLGNEKLFFGSGTQLSVL.

The rearrangement uses TRBV28 and TRBJ1-5, with TRBD1 matching 9 bases. This CDR3 spans 15 amino acids. Germline V gives CDR1 MDHEN, CDR2 SYDVKM. Unmatched junction bases numbered 9, after V lost 6 bases and J lost 6 bases. CDR3 nucleotides: TGTGCCAGCAGCGAAAACAGGGGGCTGGGTCAGCCCCAGCATTTT. Its protein is CASSENRGLGQPQHF.

This clone was detected once. The chain joins TRBV27 to TRBJ2-5; TRBD2 agrees at 14 bases. From germline, CDR1 is MNHEY and CDR2 SMNVEV (reference sequence). J lost 6 bases, V lost 3 bases, and 9 bases had no gene match. The CDR3 has 17 residues. CDR3 protein: CASSFRLAGGGQKTQYF. The CDR3 region has the DNA TGTGCCAGCAGTTTTAGACTAGCGGGGGGGGGACAGAAGACCCAGTACTTC.

This clone was detected a few times. The genes are TRBV5-4 and TRBJ2-1, with 11 bases lining up with TRBD1. Trimming took 4 bases from V and 9 from J; bases not matched to a gene: 9. CDR3 length equals 15 residues. The V gene's germline CDR1 is SGHNT and CDR2 YYREEE (reference sequence). CDR3 loop: CASSPRDRGSGEQFF. CDR3 coding DNA: TGTGCCAGCAGCCCCAGGGACAGGGGGTCGGGTGAGCAGTTCTTC.

The chain recombines TRBV12-3 or TRBV12-4 with TRBJ1-1, with D possibly matching TRBD1 (5 bases). V was cut by 4 bases and J by 4 bases, with 10 bases left in between. There are 13 residues in the CDR3. Here the CDR3 DNA reads TGTGCCAGCAGTTACCCAGGGCCCACTGAAGCTTTCTTT. This translates into CASSYPGPTEAFF.

The rearrangement joins TRBV6-5 to TRBJ2-7; the match to TRBD1 covers 8 bases. The V gene's germline CDR1 is MNHEY and CDR2 SVGAGI. With V trimmed by 6 bases and J by 0 bases, 4 bases remained unmatched. The CDR3 has 14 residues. The CDR3 bases are TGTGCCAGCAGAACAGGGGGGAGCTCCTACGAGCAGTACTTC. Translation: CASRTGGSSYEQYF.

This clone is labeled medium-sized. V is TRBV2 and J is TRBJ1-5, with D possibly TRBD1 on 5 matching bases. Trimming stripped 8 bases from V and 1 base from J, with 12 bases between. This CDR3 comprises 14 residues. Germline V gene sequence: CDR1 SNHLY, CDR2 FYNNEI. CDR3 DNA sequence: TGTGCCAGCGGGGACCTAGAGAGCAATCAGCCCCAGCATTTT. The encoded protein is CASGDLESNQPQHF.

The gene calls are TRBV19 and TRBJ2-1; D is unresolved. In germline, CDR1 is LNHDA, CDR2 SQIVND (reference sequence). CDR3 length: 12 amino acids. Trimming took 8 bases from V and 2 from J, leaving 7 bases between them. In DNA, the CDR3 is TGTGCCAGTTCGGCAGCCTACAATGAGCAGTTCTTC. It translates to CASSAAYNEQFF.

The chain links TRBV3-1 (or the pseudogene TRBV3-2) to TRBJ2-4, with TRBD2 matching 14 bases. The CDR3 loop spans 20 amino acids. Germline V CDR1 and CDR2: LGHDT, YNNKEL (reference sequence). V gave up 0 bases and J gave up 2 bases; unmatched junction bases: 9. CDR3 sequence (DNA): TGTGCCAGCAGCCAAGATAGGGGACTAGCGGGAGTAAACCCCAAAAACATTCAGTACTTC. It encodes CASSQDRGLAGVNPKNIQYF.

The V and J genes are TRBV7-6 and TRBJ2-1, with 9 positions matching TRBD1. The germline V gene encodes CDR1 SGHVS and CDR2 FNYEAQ. Germline trimming cut 5 bases from V and 6 bases from J; bases unmatched to any gene: 8. The CDR3 sequence is 15 residues long. The CDR3: CASSLTGGEINEQFF. The CDR3 DNA follows: TGTGCCAGCAGCCTTACAGGGGGCGAGATCAATGAGCAGTTCTTC.

The chain carries TRBV5-1 and TRBJ2-3, with D hard to call. CDR3 length: 15 residues. Germline values: CDR1 SGHRS, CDR2 YFSETQ. Trimming stripped 1 base from V and 3 bases from J, with 12 bases between. The CDR3 DNA reads as TGCGCCAGCAGCTTGTCGACTTTTGCGACAGATACGCAGTATTTT. The encoded protein is CASSLSTFATDTQYF.

The rearrangement links TRBV12-3 or TRBV12-4 to TRBJ2-7; TRBD1 matches 9 bases. The CDR3 has 13 amino acids. V was clipped by 6 bases and J by 6 bases; unmatched bases: 6. The CDR3 DNA follows: TGTGCCAGCAGGGGGGACAGGGAAGTCGAGCAGTACTTC. Translation gives CASRGDREVEQYF.

This clone was seen more than once but under ten times. The chain links TRBV15 to TRBJ1-5; TRBD1 matches at 7 bases. V lost 1 base and J lost 0; bases outside the gene matches: 6. This CDR3 comprises 17 residues. The V gene's germline CDR1 is LNHNV and CDR2 YYDKDF (reference sequence). The CDR3 spells CATSRGGTAYSNQPQHF. In DNA form, the CDR3 reads TGTGCCACCAGCAGAGGGGGGACAGCCTATAGCAATCAGCCCCAGCATTTT.

This chain connects TRBV29-1 to TRBJ2-3; 8 bases agree with TRBD2. Germline CDR1 and CDR2: SQVTM and ANQGSEA. The CDR3 spans 15 residues. Trimming removed 5 bases from V and 3 bases from J; junction bases left unmatched: 10. The CDR3 is CSVPTGTSGTDTQYF. CDR3 bases: TGCAGCGTTCCAACCGGGACTAGTGGTACAGATACGCAGTATTTT.

This chain joins TRBV28 and TRBJ2-1; tentative D call: TRBD2 (6 bases). The CDR3 is 16 amino acids. V lost 6 bases and J 0 bases, leaving 15 bases between the germline ends. Germline CDR1 reads MDHEN; CDR2 reads SYDVKM. The DNA for the CDR3 is TGTGCCAGCAGCTTCGGGAGAGGTATCTCCTACAATGAGCAGTTCTTC. Residues: CASSFGRGISYNEQFF.

The chain has TRBV6-5 and TRBJ2-1; no clear D gene. The V end lost 2 bases, the J end lost 1 base, and 9 bases lay between the germline ends. The CDR3 extends over 15 amino acids. Germline V CDR1 and CDR2: MNHEY, SVGAGI. CDR3 sequence reads: CASSYGSESYNEQFF. The CDR3 DNA sequence: TGTGCCAGCAGTTACGGGTCAGAATCCTACAATGAGCAGTTCTTC.

The V gene is TRBV4-2, the J gene TRBJ2-1, with D tentatively TRBD2 (6 bases). Germline V gene lookup returns CDR1 LGHNA and CDR2 YNFKEQ. This CDR3 is built from 17 residues. V dropped 0 bases and J dropped 0 bases, with 12 bases sitting between them. The CDR3 here is CASSQDPLASSYNEQFF. Here the CDR3 DNA reads TGTGCCAGCAGCCAAGATCCTCTAGCGTCCTCCTACAATGAGCAGTTCTTC.

Note on this clone: An end of the junction does not agree with germline; a read error may underlie this. The chain joins TRBV4-3 to TRBJ2-6, with TRBD1 identical over 8 bases. The CDR3 consists of 18 residues. Germline CDR1 LGHNA, CDR2 YSLEER. CDR3 protein: CSSSQDLQGASGANVLTF. DNA for the CDR3: TGCTCCAGCAGCCAAGACCTTCAGGGGGCGTCTGGGGCCAACGTCCTGACTTTC.

V gene TRBV6-6 combines with J gene TRBJ1-3; 12 nucleotides align to TRBD1. Germline V gives CDR1 MNHNY, CDR2 SVGAGI (reference sequence). With 6 bases clipped from V and 4 bases from J, the junction kept 4 bases outside the gene matches. The CDR3 extends over 15 amino acids. The CDR3 protein is CASRGQGAGGNTIYF. CDR3 nucleotide sequence: TGTGCCAGCAGGGGACAGGGGGCGGGGGGAAACACCATATATTTT.

The rearrangement links TRBV6-1 to TRBJ2-1, with D unclear. Germline V gene sequence: CDR1 MNHNS, CDR2 SASEGT. V was trimmed by 2 bases and J by 8 bases, leaving 7 bases between them. The CDR3 contains 12 residues. The CDR3 reads CASSELLDEQFF. The DNA of the CDR3 is TGTGCCAGCAGTGAACTTCTCGATGAGCAGTTCTTC.

The chain couples TRBV7-2 to TRBJ1-6; a weak D match, TRBD1 (6 bases). Trimming removed 5 bases at V and 6 bases at J, with 20 bases between. CDR3 length equals 17 residues. CDR1 and CDR2 from the germline V gene are SGHTA and FQGNSA. The CDR3: CASSLEFLGASNSPLHF. The CDR3 coding sequence is TGTGCCAGCAGCCTTGAGTTTTTGGGGGCTAGTAATTCACCCCTCCACTTT.

CDR3 sequence reads: CASSSSNVGNEQFF. The CDR3 DNA sequence: TGTGCCAGCAGTTCTAGTAATGTCGGTAATGAGCAGTTCTTC. The genes are TRBV9 and TRBJ2-1; D remains ambiguous. Germline CDR1 and CDR2: SGDLS and YYNGEE. V dropped 5 bases and J dropped 7 bases, with 16 bases sitting between them. The CDR3 extends over 14 amino acids. The full variable domain, its missing parts supplied by reference TRBV9 and TRBJ2-1, is DSGVTQTPKHLITATGQRVTLRCSPRSGDLSVYWYQQSLDQGLQFLIQYYNGEERAKGNILERFSAQQFPDLHSELNLSSLELGDSALYFCASSSSNVGNEQFFGPGTRLTVL.

This clone came up a few times. V usage is TRBV6-6 and J usage is TRBJ1-1; 8 nucleotides align to TRBD1. CDR1 and CDR2 from the germline V gene are MNHNY and SVGAGI (reference sequence). Trimming cost V 5 bases and J 5 bases; bases outside gene matches: 10. The CDR3 is made up of 15 amino acids. The CDR3 DNA follows: TGTGCCAGCAGTGAGCCCCAGGGGGCACGGACTGAAGCTTTCTTT. Translated: CASSEPQGARTEAFF.

The chain recombines TRBV7-9 with TRBJ2-2, with 14 bases that match TRBD2. Unmatched junction bases numbered 6, after V lost 3 bases and J lost 6 bases. Germline lookup yields CDR1 SEHNR and CDR2 FQNEAQ (reference sequence). This CDR3 has 17 residues. The DNA for the CDR3 is TGTGCCAGCAGCTTTACCGGGACTAGCGGGAGTTCCGGGGAGCTGTTTTTT. As protein: CASSFTGTSGSSGELFF.

V and J are TRBV3-1 (or the pseudogene TRBV3-2) and TRBJ2-5; TRBD2 agrees at 11 bases. Per germline, CDR1 LGHDT and CDR2 YNNKEL (reference sequence). The junction had 11 bases not matched to a gene; V was cut back by 4 bases and J by 7 bases. This CDR3 comprises 16 residues. CDR3 in amino acids: CASSLRQLAGAPTQYF. CDR3 sequence (DNA): TGTGCCAGCAGCCTAAGACAACTAGCGGGGGCCCCGACCCAGTACTTC.

V is TRBV7-2 and J is TRBJ2-1; TRBD2 agrees at 11 bases. The CDR3 has 15 amino acids. V lost 4 bases, J lost 9 bases, and 8 bases stayed unmatched. The germline V gene encodes CDR1 SGHTA and CDR2 FQGNSA. CDR3 sequence (DNA): TGTGCCAGCAGCTCTCGACTAGCGGGAATAGGTGAGCAGTTCTTC. Its translation: CASSSRLAGIGEQFF.

This chain joins TRBV30 and TRBJ1-1, with D maybe TRBD1 (6 bases). V dropped 0 bases and J dropped 5 bases, with 10 bases sitting between them. There are 13 residues in the CDR3. Germline loops: CDR1 GTSNPN, CDR2 SVGIG (reference sequence). The CDR3 DNA reads as TGTGCCTGGAGTGTACAGGGTGTGACTGAAGCTTTCTTT. It translates to CAWSVQGVTEAFF.